Below, 20 T cell receptor beta chains from the same sample are listed, as sequenced in a study of CD8+CD57+ T cells in acquired aplastic anemia. Profiles of TCR beta VDJ and CDR3 were generated from a genomic DNA template. TCRdb itself ran the reads through MiXCR, one entry per CDR3 protein. The sample carries some 170,000 distinct CDR3 sequences, around 40% recorded once. The sequencing input was sorted CD4+, CD8+, or CD8+CD57+ T cells (not recorded which) from PBMCs. Receptors were obtained from a human donor in good health.

This clonotype was counted many times. V usage is TRBV20-1 and J usage is TRBJ2-7; the match to TRBD2 covers 8 bases. The CDR3 spans 17 residues. After removal of 3 bases from V and 2 bases from J, the junction contained 15 bases not matched to a gene. The germline V gene has CDR1 DFQATT and CDR2 SNEGSKA (reference sequence). The CDR3 is CSASGGRWVAGTYEQYF. As DNA, the CDR3 is TGCAGTGCTAGTGGCGGACGATGGGTAGCGGGAACCTACGAGCAGTACTTC.

This rearrangement joins TRBV6-5 to TRBJ2-3, with a tentative D call TRBD2 (6 bases). Trimming removed 0 bases at V and 0 bases at J, with 10 bases between. The V gene's germline CDR1 is MNHEY and CDR2 SVGAGI. The CDR3 loop spans 16 amino acids. The DNA of the CDR3 is TGTGCCAGCAGTTACTCTAGCGGATCTAGCACAGATACGCAGTATTTT. This gives the protein CASSYSSGSSTDTQYF.

The J gene is TRBJ1-5, the V gene TRBV24-1; TRBD1 matches 7 bases. CDR1 and CDR2 from the germline V gene are KGHDR and SFDVKD. With 3 bases clipped from V and 6 bases from J, the junction kept 7 bases outside the gene matches. The CDR3 consists of 15 residues. The CDR3 loop is CATSDGTARGQPQHF. The CDR3 DNA sequence: TGTGCCACCAGTGATGGGACAGCCCGAGGTCAGCCCCAGCATTTT.

V is TRBV7-2 and J is TRBJ1-1, with TRBD1 identical over 7 bases. Per germline, CDR1 SGHTA and CDR2 FQGNSA. This CDR3 comprises 13 residues. V shed 5 bases and J 3 bases; nucleotides not matched to a gene: 3. The DNA of the CDR3 is TGTGCCAGCAGCCTGACAGGGCACACTGAAGCTTTCTTT. Protein: CASSLTGHTEAFF. Drawing the rest from reference TRBV7-2 and TRBJ1-1, the complete variable domain is GAGVSQSPSNKVTEKGKDVELRCDPISGHTALYWYRQSLGQGLEFLIYFQGNSAPDKSGLPSDRFSAERTGGSVSTLTIQRTQQEDSAVYLCASSLTGHTEAFFGQGTRLTVV.

This chain connects TRBV12-3 or TRBV12-4 to TRBJ2-1, with 9 nucleotides matching TRBD1. The CDR3 loop spans 12 amino acids. V was pared by 10 bases and J by 8 bases, with 6 bases of the junction left unmatched. CDR3 in DNA: TGTGCCATTATAACAGGGGGCGATGAGCAGTTCTTC. This gives the protein CAIITGGDEQFF.

This clonotype occurred many times. The chain links TRBV12-3 or TRBV12-4 to TRBJ2-1; 9 bases agree with TRBD1. The V and J ends lost 5 bases and 4 bases, in that order; junction bases with no gene match: 6. The CDR3 has 15 amino acids. The CDR3 spells CASSPGQGTYNEQFF. CDR3 coding DNA: TGTGCCAGCAGTCCGGGACAGGGTACATACAATGAGCAGTTCTTC.

This clonotype was detected only a few times. With a much larger clone just one base away, this may be a read error. The chain links TRBV6-1 to TRBJ2-7; TRBD2 might be the D (5 bases). This CDR3 spans 14 amino acids. V lost 6 bases to trimming and J lost 2 bases, with 14 bases between them. CDR1 is MNHNS and CDR2 is SASEGT in the germline V gene. The CDR3 sequence: CASSPRAVTYEQYF. The CDR3 DNA follows: TGTGCCAGCAGCCCGAGGGCTGTGACCTACGAGCAGTACTTC.

The chain uses TRBV6-5 and TRBJ2-2; D possibly corresponds to TRBD2 (5 bases). In germline, CDR1 is MNHEY, CDR2 SVGAGI. The CDR3 is 15 residues long. With 6 bases removed from V and 0 bases from J, the gap between germline ends came to 11 bases. The CDR3 nucleotides are TGTGCCAGCAGGTTACTAGGTGCGAACACCGGGGAGCTGTTTTTT. This gives the protein CASRLLGANTGELFF.

This clonotype showed up just a few times. The rearrangement links TRBV9 to TRBJ2-2, with no clear D. Germline V gives CDR1 SGDLS, CDR2 YYNGEE. There are 15 residues in the CDR3. Trimming stripped 0 bases from V and 4 bases from J, with 10 bases between. The CDR3 spells CASSVGWEGTGELFF. The CDR3 DNA is TGTGCCAGCAGCGTAGGGTGGGAAGGCACCGGGGAGCTGTTTTTT.

This clonotype was recorded once. The chain couples TRBV20-1 to TRBJ1-2; no reliable D call. Germline CDR1 reads DFQATT; CDR2 reads SNEGSKA (reference sequence). The V end lost 3 bases, the J end lost 4 bases, and 9 bases lay between the germline ends. This CDR3 is 12 amino acids long. CDR3 in DNA: TGCAGTGCTAGTGGAGGTGCCTATGGCTACACCTTC. Translating it yields CSASGGAYGYTF.

This clonotype was seen at least ten times. CDR3 DNA: TGCGCCAGCAGTGAGTCGAAAGGAAATAGCAATCAGCCCCAGCATTTT. As protein: CASSESKGNSNQPQHF. This sequence joins TRBV10-1 and TRBJ1-5; D remains ambiguous. Germline loops: CDR1 WNHNN, CDR2 SYGVQD (reference sequence). This CDR3 has 16 residues. V dropped 0 bases and J dropped 0 bases, with 9 bases sitting between them.

This rearrangement joins TRBV15 to TRBJ2-3, with unresolved D. This CDR3 has 14 residues. V dropped 2 bases and J dropped 5 bases, with 11 bases sitting between them. Germline V CDR1 and CDR2: LNHNV, YYDKDF (reference sequence). The CDR3 here is CATSRLVLRDTQYF. The CDR3 region has the DNA TGTGCCACCAGCAGACTTGTCCTGCGAGATACGCAGTATTTT.

This clonotype was picked up many times. This chain links TRBV24-1 with TRBJ2-3; TRBD2 is a possible D gene (6 bases). Between the trimmed V and J ends, which lost 5 bases and 8 bases, there was a span of 13 bases. The CDR3 is made up of 13 amino acids. Germline V lookup: CDR1 KGHDR, CDR2 SFDVKD. Here the CDR3 DNA reads TGTGCCACCAGTGTTGGTGCCGGGGGTACGCAGTATTTT. It encodes CATSVGAGGTQYF.

The sample holds one count of this clonotype. This may come from a read error, since a much larger clone is one base off. The V and J genes are TRBV5-1 and TRBJ2-5; 8 nucleotides align to TRBD2. The CDR3 totals 14 residues. Germline CDR1 reads SGHRS; CDR2 reads YFSETQ. V shed 3 bases and J 1 base; nucleotides not matched to a gene: 2. CDR3 sequence reads: CASSSTSGQETQYF. The CDR3 DNA sequence: TGCGCCAGCAGCTCCACTAGCGGCCAAGAGACCCAGTACTTC.

This clonotype was picked up many times. The chain employs TRBV19 and TRBJ1-2, with unresolved D. The V gene lost 7 bases and the J gene lost 8 bases, with 20 bases spanning the gap. Germline assignment: CDR1 LNHDA and CDR2 SQIVND (reference sequence). The CDR3 is 14 residues long. The CDR3 here is CASISPVISSGYTF. DNA for the CDR3: TGTGCCAGTATTTCTCCGGTAATTTCGTCAGGCTACACCTTC.

This clonotype was picked up a small number of times. The chain combines TRBV10-3 with TRBJ1-4; D is undetermined. The CDR3 loop spans 12 amino acids. In germline, CDR1 is ENHRY, CDR2 SYGVKD. The V and J ends lost 3 bases and 14 bases respectively, with 13 bases between them. This chain's CDR3 is CAISESGQVLFF. In nucleotides, the CDR3 is TGTGCCATCAGTGAATCGGGTCAGGTCCTGTTTTTT.

This clonotype was counted between two and nine times. A much larger clone lies a single base off, so this may be a read error. J is TRBJ2-7 and V is TRBV29-1; no definite D call. Germline loops: CDR1 SQVTM, CDR2 ANQGSEA. V was cut by 0 bases and J by 6 bases, with 6 bases left in between. The CDR3 sequence is 11 residues long. In DNA, the CDR3 is TGCAGCGTTGAAGACTCGGGCGAGCAGTACTTC. This codes for CSVEDSGEQYF.

This clonotype was found a few times. The chain combines TRBV6-5 with TRBJ1-4; D is undetermined. Trimming cost V 2 bases and J 5 bases, with 12 bases left between them. Germline V gives CDR1 MNHEY, CDR2 SVGAGI. This CDR3 has 15 amino acids. Here the CDR3 DNA reads TGTGCCAGCAGTTACGTTGGCAGCCCGAATGAAAAACTGTTTTTT. Its translation: CASSYVGSPNEKLFF.

This clonotype was seen repeatedly, ten times or more. The rearrangement joins TRBV24-1 to TRBJ2-2, with unresolved D. The CDR3 spans 12 residues. Germline V gene lookup returns CDR1 KGHDR and CDR2 SFDVKD. V dropped 9 bases and J dropped 3 bases, with 7 bases sitting between them. CDR3 sequence: CATGEYTGELFF. The CDR3 region has the DNA TGTGCCACCGGGGAATACACCGGGGAGCTGTTTTTT.

The J gene is TRBJ2-7, the V gene TRBV29-1; D possibly matches TRBD1 or TRBD2 (6 bases each). V was trimmed by 6 bases and J by 2 bases, leaving 11 bases between them. The CDR3 length is 12 residues. Germline assignment: CDR1 SQVTM and CDR2 ANQGSEA. CDR3 residues: CSVEGGTYEQYF. The CDR3 bases are TGCAGCGTCGAGGGGGGCACCTACGAGCAGTACTTC.